Listed below are T cell receptor beta chains from one sample, sequenced in a study of blood T cell repertoires in COVID-19. The table came from immunoSEQ multiplex PCR; TCRdb's copy has only in-frame clones and leaves some out. The sample consists of under 95,000 clones, roughly 86% of them appearing once. The specimen was peripheral blood. Source of these receptors: a woman older than 75 with acute or convalescent COVID-19. CDR3s include the opening cysteine and the closing phenylalanine or tryptophan. The order of the fields is J gene, V gene, CDR3 protein.

j_gene: TRBJ1-2
v_gene: TRBV19
CDR3aa: CASTPQGLGGYTF

j_gene: TRBJ1-3
v_gene: TRBV15
CDR3aa: CATSVGEAISGNTIYF

j_gene: TRBJ2-7
v_gene: TRBV9
CDR3aa: CASSVGTGGTYEQYF

j_gene: TRBJ2-2
v_gene: TRBV2
CDR3aa: CASILERGTGELFF

j_gene: TRBJ2-1
v_gene: TRBV11-2
CDR3aa: CASSLDPASGKFF

j_gene: TRBJ2-1
v_gene: TRBV18
CDR3aa: CASSPVAGVPYNEQFF

j_gene: TRBJ1-4
v_gene: TRBV5-1
CDR3aa: CASSQGGNEKLFF

j_gene: TRBJ2-7
v_gene: TRBV5-1
CDR3aa: CASSLPSFDEQYF

j_gene: TRBJ1-2
v_gene: TRBV16
CDR3aa: CASSFRQALNYGYTF

j_gene: TRBJ2-7
v_gene: TRBV6-5
CDR3aa: CAGGGFIYEQYF

j_gene: TRBJ2-5
v_gene: TRBV5-1
CDR3aa: CASHMASGGPETQYF

j_gene: TRBJ1-2
v_gene: TRBV12-3/TRBV12-4
CDR3aa: CASRRMSNYGYTF

j_gene: TRBJ2-1
v_gene: TRBV5-4
CDR3aa: CASTVGAGDYNEQFF